Following are 18 T cell receptor beta chains from one sample sequenced in a study of read filtering for tumor transcriptome and immune sequencing. This library used about 360 ng RNA and molecular barcoded adaptors spanning alpha/delta and beta/gamma chains. TCRdb re-called the reads with MiXCR, one entry per CDR3 protein. The table has more than 100,000 distinct CDR3 sequences, 13% seen once; the top ten hold 8.4%. The specimen was a population of CD138-negative cells sorted from bone marrow. These receptors all stem from a donor aged 40 or older with multiple myeloma.

This clonotype was picked up many times. J is TRBJ2-1 and V is TRBV18; 9 bases match TRBD1. The germline CDR1 and CDR2 sequences are KGHSH and LQKENI. This CDR3 is built from 15 residues. Trimming at V came to 6 bases and at J to 4 bases, leaving 7 bases not matched to a gene. The CDR3 DNA is TGTGCCAGCTCGGTACAGGGGGCGAATTACAATGAGCAGTTCTTC. It encodes CASSVQGANYNEQFF.

The V and J genes are TRBV30 and TRBJ1-5, with D possibly matching TRBD1 (5 bases). The CDR3 totals 13 residues. Germline lookup yields CDR1 GTSNPN and CDR2 SVGIG (reference sequence). Trimming stripped 0 bases from V and 7 bases from J, with 10 bases between. The CDR3 DNA reads TGTGCCTGGAGTGTTCAGGGCGGACAGCCCCAGCATTTT. It codes for CAWSVQGGQPQHF. The full variable domain, in which reference TRBV30 and TRBJ1-5 provide the parts outside the CDR3, is SQTIHQWPATLVQPVGSPLSLECTVEGTSNPNLYWYRQAAGRGLQLLFYSVGIGQISSEVPQNLSASRPQDRQFILSSKKLLLSDSGFYLCAWSVQGGQPQHFGDGTRLSIL.

This chain uses TRBV27 with TRBJ1-1, with D hard to call. Germline CDR1 reads MNHEY; CDR2 reads SMNVEV (reference sequence). CDR3 length equals 12 residues. V was pared by 6 bases and J by 6 bases, with 11 bases between. The CDR3 region has the DNA TGTGCCAGCAGAACCTCGATCGCTGAAGCTTTCTTT. Translating gives CASRTSIAEAFF.

As for this clonotype: This sequence is one base from a far larger clone and is likely a read error. The chain recombines TRBV11-2 with TRBJ1-4, with D uncertain. CDR1 and CDR2 from the germline V gene are SGHAT and FQNNGV. CDR3 length: 15 residues. As DNA, the CDR3 is TGTGCCAGCGGCTTAGCGGGTCGGACTAATGAAAAACTGTTTTTT. This gives the protein CASGLAGRTNEKLFF.

This clonotype was picked up many times. The chain couples TRBV20-1 to TRBJ1-2; D may be TRBD1 (5 bases). Germline CDR1 is DFQATT and CDR2 is SNEGSKA (reference sequence). CDR3 length equals 13 residues. V gave up 5 bases and J gave up 5 bases, with 15 bases separating them. CDR3 sequence (DNA): TGCAGTGCTCGCTCGACAGAGAAATATGGCTACACCTTC. Its protein product is CSARSTEKYGYTF.

This clonotype has ten or more counts. This chain links TRBV27 with TRBJ2-1; 8 bases fit TRBD1. The J segment lost 8 bases and the V segment lost 10 bases, leaving 10 bases of the junction unmatched. The CDR3 covers 13 residues. Germline CDR1 reads MNHEY; CDR2 reads SMNVEV (reference sequence). The CDR3: CAIRDRRRDEQFF. The CDR3 DNA is TGTGCCATTCGGGACAGGAGGCGCGATGAGCAGTTCTTC.

Concerning this clonotype: A single base separates this from a much larger clone, so it may be a read error. V and J are TRBV3-1 and TRBJ2-5, with a possible D match to TRBD2 (6 bases). The CDR3 length is 15 residues. The V gene's germline CDR1 is LGHDT and CDR2 YNNKEL (reference sequence). The CDR3: CAGSQDYQREETQYF. DNA of the CDR3: TGTGCCGGCAGCCAAGATTACCAGCGGGAAGAGACCCAGTACTTC.

This clonotype was counted ten times or more. The J gene is TRBJ2-1, the V gene TRBV3-1; 13 bases are shared with TRBD2. CDR1 LGHDT and CDR2 YNNKEL come from the germline V gene (reference sequence). J gave up 2 bases and V 0 bases, and 1 base lay outside the gene matches. The CDR3 spans 17 residues. CDR3 sequence (DNA): TGTGCCAGCAGCCAAGAACTAGCGGGAGGGCCCTACAATGAGCAGTTCTTC. Its translation: CASSQELAGGPYNEQFF.

There are many counts of this clonotype. The gene calls are TRBV6-5 and TRBJ1-1; no clear D gene. V lost 5 bases to trimming and J lost 1 base, with 8 bases between them. The CDR3 contains 13 residues. Germline V gene data show CDR1 as MNHEY and CDR2 as SVGAGI. In nucleotides, the CDR3 is TGTGCCAGCAGTCTCGTGAGGAACACTGAAGCTTTCTTT. Translating it yields CASSLVRNTEAFF.

This clonotype has ten or more counts. This chain connects TRBV6-2 or TRBV6-3 to TRBJ2-2, with TRBD2 matching 7 bases. Germline loops: CDR1 MNHEY, CDR2 SVGEGT. The CDR3 totals 15 residues. The junction had 6 bases not matched to a gene; V was cut back by 7 bases and J by 1 base. The CDR3 loop is CASTEGGRNTGELFF. CDR3 bases: TGTGCCAGCACCGAGGGAGGGCGGAACACCGGGGAGCTGTTTTTT.

On this clonotype itself: This may stem from a read error, because a much larger clone lies one nucleotide away. This rearrangement joins TRBV4-1 to TRBJ2-5; D ambiguous. This CDR3 spans 13 amino acids. Germline V gene data show CDR1 as MGHRA and CDR2 as YSYEKL. CDR3 nucleotides: TGCGCCGGCAGCCAAGTGCAGCGAGAGACCCAGTACTTC. The encoded protein is CAGSQVQRETQYF.

This clonotype was counted at least ten times. The chain carries TRBV7-8 and TRBJ2-3, with no clear D. Trimming left V 3 bases short and J 10 bases short, with 11 bases between. CDR3 length: 12 amino acids. Germline V CDR1 and CDR2: SGHVS, FQNEAQ. CDR3 sequence reads: CASSFLDKSQYF. The CDR3 DNA reads TGTGCCAGCAGCTTCCTAGATAAGTCGCAGTATTTT.

There are many counts of this clonotype. V and J are TRBV20-1 and TRBJ2-1, with TRBD2 matching 12 bases. This CDR3 spans 15 amino acids. Germline V gene data show CDR1 as DFQATT and CDR2 as SNEGSKA (reference sequence). Trimming cost V 3 bases and J 2 bases; bases outside gene matches: 2. The CDR3 reads CSARRLAGAYNEQFF. CDR3 nucleotide sequence: TGCAGTGCTAGGAGACTAGCGGGAGCCTACAATGAGCAGTTCTTC.

This clonotype was seen at least ten times. The rearrangement uses TRBV2 and TRBJ2-3; D is uncertain. V was shortened by 6 bases and J by 4 bases, with 17 bases between the two germline ends. Germline CDR1 SNHLY, CDR2 FYNNEI. The CDR3 has 15 amino acids. CDR3 sequence (DNA): TGTGCCAGCAGGACCTCTGGCTCGGGTCCAGATACGCAGTATTTT. Translating it yields CASRTSGSGPDTQYF.

This clonotype was found once. The gene calls are TRBV30 and TRBJ2-7, with 14 positions matching TRBD2. Germline CDR1 is GTSNPN and CDR2 is SVGIG (reference sequence). This CDR3 comprises 15 residues. Trimming removed 3 bases from V and 2 bases from J; junction bases left unmatched: 3. In DNA form, the CDR3 reads TGTGCCTGGAGGGGGACTAGCGGGAGAGCCTACGAGCAGTACTTC. It specifies CAWRGTSGRAYEQYF.

The chain carries TRBV4-2 and TRBJ2-2, with D perhaps TRBD2 (6 bases). Germline assignment: CDR1 LGHNA and CDR2 YNFKEQ. This CDR3 spans 15 amino acids. V lost 2 bases and J lost 4, with 11 bases in between. DNA for the CDR3: TGTGCCAGCAGCCAAACCGGGAGTAGCACCGGGGAGCTGTTTTTT. Translation: CASSQTGSSTGELFF.

This clonotype was recorded many times. V usage is TRBV7-8 and J usage is TRBJ2-3; D ambiguous. Germline assignment: CDR1 SGHVS and CDR2 FQNEAQ. Trimming pared 4 bases from V and 2 bases from J, leaving 13 bases between. CDR3 length: 15 residues. In DNA form, the CDR3 reads TGTGCCAGCAGCTCCGAAGGGTACTACACAGATACGCAGTATTTT. Translating it yields CASSSEGYYTDTQYF.

This clonotype has at least ten counts. CDR3 in DNA: TGTGCCACCAGTGATTCACTAGCGGGAGCCTACAATGAGCAGTTCTTC. Translation: CATSDSLAGAYNEQFF. This chain uses TRBV24-1 with TRBJ2-1; 11 bases fit TRBD2. This CDR3 comprises 16 residues. J gave up 2 bases and V 2 bases, and 1 base lay outside the gene matches. Germline CDR1 and CDR2: KGHDR and SFDVKD.